This T cell receptor (beta chain) was recovered during a study of long-term antiretroviral therapy in people with HIV. Study-wide points: It was observed that HIV repertoires exhibited narrower CDR3 length ranges than controls. Blood sampling spanned 2004 to 2017, possibly under older ART regimens.

Survey level was the resolution at which the v3.0 immunoSEQ assay ran. Sequencing used immunoSEQ multiplex PCR; TCRdb keeps in-frame clones, though not all of them. The sample has some 40,000 clones; about 85% are singletons. Worth noting for this clone: Its antigen remains unidentified.

Sequencing used unsorted PBMCs, obtained 3.1 years after starting antiretroviral therapy. The origin of this receptor is a woman between 45 and 65 years old with HIV.

The CDR3 spells CASSEWGGLGETQYF. For the CDR3, the DNA is TGTGCCAGCAGTGAATGGGGGGGGTTGGGAGAGACCCAGTACTTC. This rearrangement joins TRBV25-1 to TRBJ2-5, with 7 bases that match TRBD2. CDR1 and CDR2 from the germline V gene are MGHDK and SYGVNS. This CDR3 region has 15 residues. V shed 1 base, J shed 4 bases, and the junction held 6 bases outside the gene matches.